Following are 19 T cell receptor beta chains from one sample sequenced in a study of beta chain features in type 1 diabetes. Expressed TCRB transcripts were sequenced, since all the RNA that had been isolated was reverse transcribed. Clones were read by immunoSEQ multiplex PCR, and TCRdb kept only the in-frame ones, dropping some. This table has over 300,000 clones, 7% to 10% appearing once. Study-level results: Shorter TCRB CDR3s, moderately but significantly so, were found in Type 1 diabetes patients in all four CD4+ subsets.

Their antigens remain unidentified. The sequenced material came from central memory CD4+ T cells from blood. The receptors were sampled from a man aged 30 to 39 with type 1 diabetes.

The genes are TRBV6-6 and TRBJ2-5, with 7 bases identical to TRBD1. After removal of 7 bases from V and 1 base from J, the junction contained 6 bases not matched to a gene. The CDR3 runs to 14 residues. Germline-derived CDR1 and CDR2 are MNHNY and SVGAGI (reference sequence). CDR3 DNA: TGTGCCAGCAAACAGACAGGGCTCCAAGAGACCCAGTACTTC. Its protein product is CASKQTGLQETQYF.

The chain uses TRBV19 and TRBJ2-4; 7 bases are shared with TRBD1. Losses at the gene ends were 0 bases for V and 7 bases for J; bases not matched to a gene: 3. Germline V gene sequence: CDR1 LNHDA, CDR2 SQIVND (reference sequence). There are 14 residues in the CDR3. The CDR3 protein is CASSIEGGGNIQYF. CDR3 coding DNA: TGTGCCAGTAGTATAGAAGGGGGCGGGAACATTCAGTACTTC.

V usage is TRBV2 and J usage is TRBJ1-6; possibly TRBD1 for D (6 bases). CDR1 is SNHLY and CDR2 is FYNNEI in the germline V gene. This CDR3 region has 16 residues. The V end was cut by 8 bases, the J end by 5 bases, with 19 bases between. CDR3 sequence reads: CASRQWGAGNNSPLHF. The CDR3 DNA reads as TGTGCCAGCCGACAATGGGGGGCGGGTAATAATTCACCCCTCCACTTT.

V is TRBV28 and J is TRBJ2-6; weak D call: TRBD2 (5 bases). Trimming removed 6 bases at V and 4 bases at J, with 16 bases between. Germline CDR1 MDHEN, CDR2 SYDVKM. The CDR3 covers 16 residues. CDR3 in DNA: TGTGCCAGCAGGCCCCCCGGGGTTGACGGGGCCAACGTCCTGACTTTC. Amino acids: CASRPPGVDGANVLTF.

The chain combines TRBV7-2 with TRBJ2-5, with D uncertain. Trimming shortened V by 3 bases and J by 1 base, and 6 bases separated the two germline ends. This CDR3 spans 13 amino acids. Per germline, CDR1 SGHTA and CDR2 FQGNSA. DNA for the CDR3: TGTGCCAGCAGCTTCTTCGGCCAAGAGACCCAGTACTTC. This gives the protein CASSFFGQETQYF.

The V gene is TRBV9, the J gene TRBJ2-7, with TRBD1 identical over 9 bases. Germline V gene data show CDR1 as SGDLS and CDR2 as YYNGEE. The V and J ends lost 4 bases and 2 bases, in that order; junction bases with no gene match: 4. The CDR3 length is 14 residues. In DNA, the CDR3 is TGTGCCAGCAGCTTCCGGGACAGGGCCTACGAGCAGTACTTC. This sequence encodes CASSFRDRAYEQYF. Together with reference TRBV9 and TRBJ2-7, the CDR3 gives the full variable domain: DSGVTQTPKHLITATGQRVTLRCSPRSGDLSVYWYQQSLDQGLQFLIQYYNGEERAKGNILERFSAQQFPDLHSELNLSSLELGDSALYFCASSFRDRAYEQYFGPGTRLTVT.

The chain recombines TRBV6-6 with TRBJ1-5, with unresolved D. This CDR3 contains 14 residues. Germline V CDR1 and CDR2: MNHNY, SVGAGI (reference sequence). V was cut by 5 bases and J by 7 bases, with 15 bases left in between. Here the CDR3 reads CASSIDGPNQPQHF. CDR3 DNA sequence: TGTGCCAGCAGTATCGACGGACCGAACCAGCCCCAGCATTTT.

This clone showed up just a few times. The rearrangement uses TRBV5-3 and TRBJ2-2, with D tentatively TRBD1 or TRBD2 (5 bases each). TRBV5-3 is an ORF, with its function uncertain. The V end lost 3 bases, the J end lost 3 bases, and 9 bases lay between the germline ends. This CDR3 comprises 14 residues. CDR3: CARSWSGHTGELFF. The CDR3 coding sequence is TGTGCCAGAAGCTGGTCGGGACACACCGGGGAGCTGTTTTTT.

This clone was counted a few times. The CDR3 spells CAISEDRDTGELFF. DNA for the CDR3: TGTGCCATCAGTGAGGACAGGGACACCGGGGAGCTGTTTTTT. The rearrangement uses TRBV10-3 and TRBJ2-2; 7 nucleotides agree with TRBD1. J gave up 3 bases and V 2 bases, and 0 bases lay outside the gene matches. Germline V gene lookup returns CDR1 ENHRY and CDR2 SYGVKD. This CDR3 has 14 amino acids.

This chain links TRBV7-9 with TRBJ2-2; maybe TRBD1 (6 bases). Germline lookup yields CDR1 SEHNR and CDR2 FQNEAQ (reference sequence). The V end lost 4 bases, the J end lost 1 base, and 7 bases lay between the germline ends. The CDR3 is 14 residues long. CDR3 bases: TGTGCCAGCAGCTCGGGACAGAACACCGGGGAGCTGTTTTTT. Its protein is CASSSGQNTGELFF.

The V gene is TRBV7-9, the J gene TRBJ2-7, with 12 bases that match TRBD1. The trim removed 4 bases at V and 5 bases at J, leaving 12 bases unmatched. The CDR3 has 17 residues. Germline V gene lookup returns CDR1 SEHNR and CDR2 FQNEAQ (reference sequence). This CDR3 is CASSSALTGTGGDEQYF. The DNA for the CDR3 is TGTGCCAGCAGCTCAGCCCTAACCGGGACAGGGGGCGACGAGCAGTACTTC.

The CDR3 reads CASSLRGVDTQYF. DNA for the CDR3: TGTGCCAGCAGTTTGCGAGGGGTAGATACGCAGTATTTT. The chain employs TRBV6-6 and TRBJ2-3; the D gene could be TRBD1 or TRBD2 (5 bases each). Trimming stripped 4 bases from V and 5 bases from J, with 10 bases between. This CDR3 region has 13 residues. The V gene's germline CDR1 is MNHNY and CDR2 SVGAGI (reference sequence).

This clone was observed a handful of times. The chain recombines TRBV2 with TRBJ1-5; 8 positions agree with TRBD1. The CDR3 totals 15 residues. The trim removed 6 bases at V and 7 bases at J, leaving 11 bases unmatched. CDR1 is SNHLY and CDR2 is FYNNEI in the germline V gene. The CDR3 DNA reads TGTGCCAGCAGAGCAGGGGGCCGAGACGGACAGCCCCAGCATTTT. Protein product: CASRAGGRDGQPQHF.

The rearrangement links TRBV2 to TRBJ1-3; tentatively, D is TRBD1 (5 bases). This CDR3 is 13 amino acids long. Trimming stripped 4 bases from V and 4 bases from J, with 8 bases between. Per the germline V gene, CDR1 is SNHLY and CDR2 is FYNNEI. This chain's CDR3 is CASSARGGNTIYF. The CDR3 DNA is TGTGCCAGCAGTGCAAGGGGAGGAAACACCATATATTTT.

This clone came up a few times. J is TRBJ2-5 and V is TRBV7-2; maybe TRBD2 (6 bases). The CDR3 extends over 17 amino acids. Per the germline V gene, CDR1 is SGHTA and CDR2 is FQGNSA. The germline V and J ends were trimmed by 4 bases and 3 bases, with 21 bases remaining between them. CDR3 sequence reads: CASSSFPGGGPEETQYF. CDR3 sequence (DNA): TGTGCCAGCAGCTCCTTCCCCGGTGGAGGGCCTGAAGAGACCCAGTACTTC.

Regarding this clone: With a far larger clone one base away, a read error is the likely cause. The chain recombines TRBV7-9 with TRBJ1-1, with no clear D. V shed 1 base and J shed 1 base, with 4 bases lying between them. The germline CDR1 and CDR2 sequences are SEHNR and FQNEAQ (reference sequence). This CDR3 is built from 13 residues. In DNA, the CDR3 is TGTGCCAGCAGCTTAGAATCGAACACTGAAGCTTTCTTT. As protein: CASSLESNTEAFF. The full variable domain, its missing parts supplied by reference TRBV7-9 and TRBJ1-1, is DTGVSQNPRHKITKRGQNVTFRCDPISEHNRLYWYRQTLGQGPEFLTYFQNEAQLEKSRLLSDRFSAERPKGSFSTLEIQRTEQGDSAMYLCASSLESNTEAFFGQGTRLTVV.

This clone has a count of ten or more. The chain has TRBV14 and TRBJ2-7; 8 bases are shared with TRBD2. CDR1 SGHDN and CDR2 FVKESK come from the germline V gene. J was trimmed by 0 bases and V by 5 bases; bases with no gene match: 6. This CDR3 comprises 15 residues. CDR3 sequence reads: CASSTLLAGSYEQYF. In DNA, the CDR3 is TGTGCCAGCAGCACCCTCCTAGCGGGCTCCTACGAGCAGTACTTC.

The V call is TRBV2, the J call TRBJ2-3, with 9 bases that match TRBD2. Per germline, CDR1 SNHLY and CDR2 FYNNEI. CDR3 size: 17 residues. Losses at the gene ends were 4 bases for V and 6 bases for J; bases not matched to a gene: 14. CDR3 in DNA: TGTGCCAGCAGTGGTTGGGCTAGCGGGGCACAAGCCGATACGCAGTATTTT. It translates to CASSGWASGAQADTQYF.

The chain is built from TRBV7-2 and TRBJ2-3; D is undetermined. CDR1 and CDR2 from the germline V gene are SGHTA and FQGNSA. This CDR3 is built from 16 residues. Trimming left V 1 base short and J 2 bases short, with 13 bases between. The CDR3 DNA sequence: TGTGCCAGCAGCTTAGTGCCGATGGGTCACACAGATACGCAGTATTTT. It encodes CASSLVPMGHTDTQYF.